A single sample gave rise to the 22 T cell receptor beta chains below, sequenced in a study of T cells in Graves' hyperthyroidism and ophthalmopathy. The source material, RNA transcripts, was used to amplify TCR beta CDR3 regions. During a first-round RT-PCR of the TCR CDR3, the HTBI primer set was used. In TCRdb, the multiplex PCR reads were re-called with MiXCR into one record per CDR3 protein. This table has hundreds of thousands of distinct CDR3 sequences, 38% appearing once. What was sequenced was blood. These TCRs come from a man aged 18 to 30 with Graves' hyperthyroidism.

This clonotype turned up a few times. This chain links TRBV12-3 or TRBV12-4 with TRBJ1-2, with a possible D match to TRBD1 (6 bases). Trimming took 1 base from V and 5 from J, leaving 11 bases between them. CDR3 length: 14 amino acids. Written as DNA, the CDR3 is TGTGCCAGCAGTTTAGGGGGGGCTGGGTATGGCTACACCTTC. It translates to CASSLGGAGYGYTF.

There are a few counts of this clonotype. The chain combines TRBV7-9 with TRBJ1-6; 9 nucleotides agree with TRBD1. This CDR3 is 16 amino acids long. Trimming cost V 5 bases and J 5 bases; bases outside gene matches: 7. Germline V CDR1 and CDR2: SEHNR, FQNEAQ (reference sequence). The CDR3, as DNA: TGTGCCAGCAGCCTATATACAGGGGGCCATAATTCACCCCTCCACTTT. It encodes CASSLYTGGHNSPLHF.

The gene calls are TRBV11-2 and TRBJ1-1, with D unclear. The CDR3 covers 14 residues. Germline-derived CDR1 and CDR2 are SGHAT and FQNNGV. The V end lost 5 bases, the J end lost 1 base, and 11 bases lay between the germline ends. As DNA, the CDR3 is TGTGCCAGCAGCCAAGTAATGTGGAACACTGAAGCTTTCTTT. Its translation is CASSQVMWNTEAFF.

The J gene is TRBJ2-7, the V gene TRBV29-1, with a possible D match to TRBD1 (5 bases). Looked up from germline, CDR1 is SQVTM and CDR2 is ANQGSEA. There are 12 residues in the CDR3. Trimming cost V 8 bases and J 7 bases, with 18 bases left between them. The CDR3 DNA is TGCAGCCAAGATAGGGGCACAAGGGAGCAGTACTTC. Its protein product is CSQDRGTREQYF.

This clonotype was counted once. The final CDR3 position lacks the conserved phenylalanine or tryptophan, pointing to a likely read error. The DNA is left out, because the CDR3 cannot be placed on it with certainty; the CDR3 is given as TCRdb lists it. The V call is TRBV24-1, the J call TRBJ2-5; whether TRBD1, the table's D call, matches the DNA was not checked. The CDR3 is 8 residues long, counting both termini. From germline, CDR1 is KGHDR and CDR2 SFDVKD. The CDR3 is CATSDSDR.

The chain links TRBV11-1 to TRBJ1-1; D might be TRBD1 (6 bases). With 0 bases removed from V and 0 bases from J, the gap between germline ends came to 11 bases. Germline values: CDR1 SGHAT, CDR2 FQDESV (reference sequence). The CDR3 has 16 amino acids. CDR3 loop: CASSLALDRMNTEAFF. Here the CDR3 DNA reads TGTGCCAGCAGCTTAGCGCTAGACAGGATGAACACTGAAGCTTTCTTT.

Ten or more counts support this clonotype. The chain links TRBV29-1 to TRBJ1-1; D might be TRBD1 (5 bases). The CDR3 length is 14 residues. Deletions cut 5 bases from V and 4 bases from J, with 17 bases between. CDR1 is SQVTM and CDR2 is ANQGSEA in the germline V gene. CDR3 DNA sequence: TGCAGCGTTCGTGAACAGGTGAAGGTCACTGAAGCTTTCTTT. As protein: CSVREQVKVTEAFF.

This clonotype occurred a few times. The chain couples TRBV7-9 to TRBJ2-5; TRBD1 matches at 7 bases. This CDR3 has 16 amino acids. J was trimmed by 2 bases and V by 5 bases; bases with no gene match: 11. Germline V gene sequence: CDR1 SEHNR, CDR2 FQNEAQ (reference sequence). DNA of the CDR3: TGTGCCAGCAGCCACAGCCGGACAGGCCTGCAAGAGACCCAGTACTTC. This translates into CASSHSRTGLQETQYF. Together with reference TRBV7-9 and TRBJ2-5, the CDR3 gives the full variable domain: DTGVSQNPRHKITKRGQNVTFRCDPISEHNRLYWYRQTLGQGPEFLTYFQNEAQLEKSRLLSDRFSAERPKGSFSTLEIQRTEQGDSAMYLCASSHSRTGLQETQYFGPGTRLLVL.

Points on this clonotype: The conserved phenylalanine or tryptophan is not found at the CDR3 terminus, so this likely reflects a read error. V usage is TRBV6-1 and J usage is TRBJ1-1, with D possibly matching TRBD1 (5 bases). The CDR3 loop spans 12 amino acids. Trimming took off 8 bases at V and 1 base at J, with 8 bases between the two ends. Germline values: CDR1 MNHNS, CDR2 SASEGT. The CDR3 sequence: CASGQGNTEAFS. DNA of the CDR3: TGTGCCAGCGGGCAGGGGAACACTGAAGCTTTCTCT.

This clonotype has only one observation. Mismatch with germline at one junction end may stem from a read error. The chain carries TRBV7-9 and TRBJ1-4, with D unresolved. CDR1 is SEHNR and CDR2 is FQNEAQ in the germline V gene (reference sequence). The CDR3 is made up of 13 amino acids. The CDR3 spells CASSSRANEKLVF. The CDR3 region has the DNA TGTGCCAGCAGCTCTAGGGCTAATGAAAAACTGGTTTTT.

The J gene is TRBJ2-2, the V gene TRBV12-3 or TRBV12-4; possibly TRBD2 for D (5 bases). Trimming removed 5 bases at V and 6 bases at J, with 16 bases between. The CDR3 has 15 amino acids. The CDR3 nucleotides read TGTGCCAGCAGTGCTTCAGGACTCCCCTCCGGGGAGCTGTTTTTT. It codes for CASSASGLPSGELFF.

This clonotype was counted ten times or more. The V gene is TRBV9, the J gene TRBJ1-2, with D perhaps TRBD1 (6 bases). V gave up 1 base and J gave up 2 bases, with 6 bases separating them. Germline V gene lookup returns CDR1 SGDLS and CDR2 YYNGEE. The CDR3 totals 13 residues. The CDR3 coding sequence is TGTGCCAGCAGCGTAACAGGGAACTATGGCTACACCTTC. This translates into CASSVTGNYGYTF.

The rearrangement links TRBV7-2 to TRBJ2-7, with TRBD1 matching 8 bases. The CDR3 is 15 amino acids. CDR1 SGHTA and CDR2 FQGNSA come from the germline V gene. J lost 3 bases, V lost 5 bases, and 9 bases had no gene match. CDR3 region: CASSQYRGAHYEQYF. CDR3 in DNA: TGTGCCAGCAGCCAATACAGGGGGGCCCACTACGAGCAGTACTTC.

This clonotype was seen a few times. V usage is TRBV6-5 and J usage is TRBJ2-2, with D unclear. CDR1 and CDR2 from the germline V gene are MNHEY and SVGAGI. The CDR3 spans 13 residues. The V gene lost 8 bases and the J gene lost 4 bases, with 11 bases spanning the gap. For the CDR3, the DNA is TGTGCCAGCCATAGAGTCGGCACCGGGGAGCTGTTTTTT. Translated: CASHRVGTGELFF.

The V call is TRBV7-3, the J call TRBJ2-5; D remains ambiguous. Per germline, CDR1 SGHTA and CDR2 FQGTGA. V was pared by 6 bases and J by 5 bases, with 22 bases between. This CDR3 is built from 16 residues. The DNA of the CDR3 is TGTGCCAGCAGTTACTCGAGTTCTATACCGAGGGAGACCCAGTACTTC. It encodes CASSYSSSIPRETQYF.

This chain uses TRBV3-1 with TRBJ1-6, with D tentatively TRBD1 (5 bases). CDR1 is LGHDT, CDR2 YNNKEL, per germline (reference sequence). The CDR3 consists of 13 residues. DNA of the CDR3: TGTGCTAGTGGTCCGCAGGGCGGCTCACCCCTCCACTTT. It yields the protein CASGPQGGSPLHF.

This clonotype has ten or more counts. The chain joins TRBV2 to TRBJ2-5; 8 bases agree with TRBD2. Germline assignment: CDR1 SNHLY and CDR2 FYNNEI. This CDR3 region has 14 residues. J was trimmed by 3 bases and V by 2 bases; bases with no gene match: 2. This CDR3 is CASSEMGLEETQYF. For the CDR3, the DNA is TGTGCCAGCAGTGAAATGGGACTAGAAGAGACCCAGTACTTC.

The chain carries TRBV4-2 and TRBJ1-6; D is ambiguous. The length of the CDR3 is 12 residues. Trimming removed 0 bases from V and 10 bases from J, with 4 bases in between. The germline CDR1 and CDR2 sequences are LGHNA and YNFKEQ. CDR3 amino acids: CASSQEVSPLHF. For the CDR3, the DNA is TGTGCCAGCAGCCAAGAGGTATCACCCCTCCACTTT.

Comment on this clonotype: A single base separates this from a much larger clone, so it may be a read error. V and J are TRBV29-1 and TRBJ2-7; D is possibly TRBD1 (6 bases). From germline, CDR1 is SQVTM and CDR2 ANQGSEA. Trimming stripped 4 bases from V and 9 bases from J, with 13 bases between. This CDR3 has 11 amino acids. The CDR3 nucleotides read TGCAGCGTTGTTCGACGAGGGGGGCAGTACTTC. It specifies CSVVRRGGQYF.

This clonotype came up a few times. The chain combines TRBV19 with TRBJ1-1, with D possibly TRBD1 on 5 matching bases. The CDR3 consists of 16 residues. V was trimmed by 0 bases and J by 0 bases, leaving 11 bases between them. Germline V lookup: CDR1 LNHDA, CDR2 SQIVND (reference sequence). The CDR3 bases are TGTGCCAGTAGTATAGATCTCACAGGCATGAACACTGAAGCTTTCTTT. This sequence encodes CASSIDLTGMNTEAFF.

The chain combines TRBV7-2 with TRBJ1-4, with D uncertain. The CDR3 consists of 18 residues. Germline lookup yields CDR1 SGHTA and CDR2 FQGNSA. The V gene lost 1 base and the J gene lost 3 bases, with 18 bases spanning the gap. The CDR3: CASSLGARPYEANEKLFF. CDR3 nucleotides: TGTGCCAGCAGCTTAGGAGCACGCCCCTATGAGGCTAATGAAAAACTGTTTTTT.

The chain combines TRBV11-2 with TRBJ2-5; TRBD1 agrees at 7 bases. CDR1 and CDR2 (germline): SGHAT, FQNNGV. V lost 6 bases and J lost 5; bases outside the gene matches: 9. The CDR3 loop spans 14 amino acids. The DNA of the CDR3 is TGTGCCAGCAGGCGTACAGGGGAAAGGGAGACCCAGTACTTC. Translating gives CASRRTGERETQYF.